This passage covers 32 T cell receptor beta chains from one sample sequenced in a study of T cells after yellow fever vaccination. TCRdb re-called the 5' RACE reads with MiXCR, one entry per CDR3 protein. The sample consists of about 550,000 distinct CDR3 sequences, 15% to 20% of them appearing once. The sample was PBMCs, taken 15 days after the yellow fever booster vaccination. Receptor source: a man aged 30 to 39 who received the YFV17D yellow fever vaccine.

This clonotype was observed a handful of times. The chain has TRBV5-1 and TRBJ2-1; 11 bases line up with TRBD2. The CDR3 runs 17 residues. The germline V gene encodes CDR1 SGHRS and CDR2 YFSETQ. Trimming cost V 0 bases and J 0 bases; bases outside gene matches: 2. CDR3 region: CASSLGGTSGSYNEQFF. The DNA for the CDR3 is TGCGCCAGCAGCTTGGGGGGGACTAGCGGCTCCTACAATGAGCAGTTCTTC.

This clonotype appeared a few times. The chain combines TRBV19 with TRBJ2-5; D gene uncertain. Germline V lookup: CDR1 LNHDA, CDR2 SQIVND (reference sequence). V dropped 7 bases and J dropped 5 bases, with 8 bases sitting between them. The CDR3 spans 11 residues. The CDR3 region has the DNA TGTGCCAGTAACGAAGGGGAGACCCAGTACTTC. Amino acid sequence: CASNEGETQYF.

V gene TRBV6-2 or TRBV6-3 combines with J gene TRBJ2-1; 8 bases match TRBD2. The CDR3 loop spans 14 amino acids. The ends lost 7 bases at V and 3 bases at J; junction bases unmatched: 5. Looked up from germline, CDR1 is MNHEY and CDR2 is SVGEGT. CDR3 in DNA: TGTGCCAGCACCGGACTAGCAAGCTACAATGAGCAGTTCTTC. It encodes CASTGLASYNEQFF.

The genes are TRBV5-6 and TRBJ2-5; either TRBD1 or TRBD2 may supply D (5 bases each). Between the trimmed V and J ends, which lost 0 bases and 6 bases, there was a span of 18 bases. The germline gives CDR1 SGHDT, CDR2 YYEEEE. This CDR3 comprises 16 residues. The CDR3, as DNA: TGTGCCAGCAGCTTGGCCGAGGAGGAGTGGGGGAAGACCCAGTACTTC. This sequence encodes CASSLAEEEWGKTQYF.

This clonotype has more than one count but fewer than ten. The rearrangement links TRBV14 to TRBJ1-1; the D is unclear. The germline CDR1 and CDR2 sequences are SGHDN and FVKESK. The CDR3 covers 15 residues. V lost 6 bases to trimming and J lost 3 bases, with 17 bases between them. The CDR3 coding sequence is TGTGCCAGCAGTCTTAGGCCCGACATTTACACTGAAGCTTTCTTT. It translates to CASSLRPDIYTEAFF.

This clonotype was counted between two and nine times. A junction boundary mismatches the germline segment, possibly from a read error. The V gene is TRBV6-1, the J gene TRBJ2-7; 10 bases align to TRBD2. Per germline, CDR1 MNHNS and CDR2 SASEGT. There are 17 residues in the CDR3. The chain's CDR3 is CASSQDAVTSGRYAQYF. The DNA of the CDR3 is TGTGCCAGCAGTCAAGACGCTGTGACTAGCGGGCGGTACGCGCAGTACTTC.

The chain uses TRBV3-1 and TRBJ2-3; D might be TRBD2 (6 bases). V was trimmed by 5 bases and J by 3 bases, leaving 12 bases between them. CDR1 and CDR2 from the germline V gene are LGHDT and YNNKEL (reference sequence). The CDR3 totals 14 residues. The CDR3 DNA follows: TGTGCCAGCAGCACCTACGGGGGTACAGATACGCAGTATTTT. This gives the protein CASSTYGGTDTQYF.

The chain links TRBV7-9 to TRBJ2-7; 11 bases line up with TRBD2. CDR1 and CDR2 (germline): SEHNR, FQNEAQ (reference sequence). CDR3 length equals 15 residues. V trimming: 0 bases; J trimming: 3 bases; junction bases outside the gene matches: 1. Here the CDR3 DNA reads TGTGCCAGCAGCTTAGCGACTAGCGGGATCTACGAGCAGTACTTC. Its protein product is CASSLATSGIYEQYF.

This clonotype appeared a few times. This chain joins TRBV10-2 and TRBJ1-1; TRBD1 matches at 10 bases. Germline V gene data show CDR1 as WSHSY and CDR2 as SAAADI. The V gene end was trimmed by 7 bases and the J gene end by 7 bases; junction bases not matched to a gene: 6. The CDR3 length is 13 residues. The CDR3 protein is CASNDRGRSEAFF. The CDR3 DNA sequence: TGCGCCAGCAATGACAGGGGGCGAAGTGAAGCTTTCTTT.

This clonotype was seen more than once but under ten times. The chain recombines TRBV11-1 with TRBJ2-7; 11 nucleotides align to TRBD2. V lost 4 bases and J lost 1; bases outside the gene matches: 18. The CDR3 has 20 amino acids. Germline V gene sequence: CDR1 SGHAT, CDR2 FQDESV (reference sequence). In nucleotides, the CDR3 is TGTGCCAGCAGCTCTCCGCCCTTCAAACTAGCGGGAGTTTTTTCCTACGAGCAGTACTTC. This sequence encodes CASSSPPFKLAGVFSYEQYF.

The J gene is TRBJ2-3, the V gene TRBV30; D is possibly TRBD2 (6 bases). Germline-derived CDR1 and CDR2 are GTSNPN and SVGIG (reference sequence). The CDR3 sequence is 17 residues long. Between the trimmed V and J ends, which lost 0 bases and 6 bases, there was a span of 22 bases. The CDR3 region is CAWSVFRGRKVADTQYF. The CDR3 nucleotides are TGTGCCTGGAGTGTTTTCAGAGGGAGGAAGGTGGCGGATACGCAGTATTTT.

This sequence joins TRBV28 and TRBJ1-2, with a weak D call TRBD1 (5 bases). Germline CDR1 MDHEN, CDR2 SYDVKM. V shed 4 bases and J shed 4 bases, with 22 bases lying between them. CDR3 length: 17 amino acids. CDR3 DNA: TGTGCCAGCAGTTCCAACCGCGGGGGGGACCGAGGCTATGGCTACACCTTC. This translates into CASSSNRGGDRGYGYTF.

There are a few counts of this clonotype. V is TRBV15 and J is TRBJ2-5, with a tentative D call TRBD2 (6 bases). V lost 5 bases and J lost 3, with 10 bases in between. CDR3 length: 13 residues. Germline-derived CDR1 and CDR2 are LNHNV and YYDKDF (reference sequence). DNA for the CDR3: TGTGCCACCAGCTTAGCGGAAGAAGAGACCCAGTACTTC. Its protein product is CATSLAEEETQYF.

The rearrangement joins TRBV9 to TRBJ2-3; D is tentatively TRBD1 or TRBD2 (6 bases each). Germline CDR1 is SGDLS and CDR2 is YYNGEE. Trimming shortened V by 4 bases and J by 4 bases, and 16 bases separated the two germline ends. The CDR3 loop spans 15 amino acids. The DNA of the CDR3 is TGTGCCAGCAGCCCCCGAGGGGGGCGCTCAGATACGCAGTATTTT. Protein sequence: CASSPRGGRSDTQYF.

This clonotype was detected only a few times. The gene calls are TRBV27 and TRBJ2-7; unclear D gene. V lost 1 base to trimming and J lost 0 bases, with 7 bases between them. Germline CDR1 reads MNHEY; CDR2 reads SMNVEV (reference sequence). The CDR3 runs 14 residues. The CDR3 reads CASSLLATSYEQYF. The CDR3 nucleotides read TGTGCCAGCAGTTTATTAGCCACCTCCTACGAGCAGTACTTC.

This clonotype was seen a handful of times. This chain joins TRBV28 and TRBJ2-7; D not certain. The germline V gene has CDR1 MDHEN and CDR2 SYDVKM. V shed 2 bases and J shed 3 bases, with 14 bases lying between them. The CDR3 sequence is 15 residues long. CDR3 coding DNA: TGTGCCAGCAGTTTAGGGATAGCTGGCGGCTACGAGCAGTACTTC. This encodes CASSLGIAGGYEQYF.

The chain joins TRBV20-1 to TRBJ2-1; 11 nucleotides match TRBD2. Germline V gives CDR1 DFQATT, CDR2 SNEGSKA (reference sequence). Trimming removed 3 bases from V and 4 bases from J; junction bases left unmatched: 5. This CDR3 contains 15 residues. The CDR3 nucleotides read TGCAGTGCTAGTCCCGGGACTAGCGGATACAATGAGCAGTTCTTC. Amino acid sequence: CSASPGTSGYNEQFF.

The CDR3 region has the DNA TGTGCCAGCAGCATGGGACACCTAAAGCAGTACTTC. The encoded protein is CASSMGHLKQYF. J is TRBJ2-7 and V is TRBV7-2; TRBD1 might be the D (6 bases). The CDR3 consists of 12 residues. Trimming pared 5 bases from V and 8 bases from J, leaving 13 bases between. Germline V gene sequence: CDR1 SGHTA, CDR2 FQGNSA.

This clonotype was picked up a small number of times. V is TRBV11-1 and J is TRBJ2-7; 8 nucleotides match TRBD2. There are 12 residues in the CDR3. J lost 6 bases, V lost 5 bases, and 3 bases had no gene match. Germline V gene sequence: CDR1 SGHAT, CDR2 FQDESV (reference sequence). The DNA of the CDR3 is TGTGCCAGCAGCATCCGGGAGGGCGAGCAGTACTTC. Its protein is CASSIREGEQYF.

This clonotype was observed once. V gene TRBV5-6 combines with J gene TRBJ2-7, with TRBD1 identical over 12 bases. The CDR3 is 17 amino acids. The ends lost 0 bases at V and 2 bases at J; junction bases unmatched: 6. Germline values: CDR1 SGHDT, CDR2 YYEEEE. CDR3: CASSLEGQGARAYEQYF. The CDR3, as DNA: TGTGCCAGCAGCTTGGAGGGACAGGGGGCGAGAGCCTACGAGCAGTACTTC. The variable domain in full, with the rest retrieved from reference TRBV5-6 and TRBJ2-7, is DAGVTQSPTHLIKTRGQQVTLRCSPKSGHDTVSWYQQALGQGPQFIFQYYEEEERQRGNFPDRFSGHQFPNYSSELNVNALLLGDSALYLCASSLEGQGARAYEQYFGPGTRLTVT.

The chain recombines TRBV19 with TRBJ2-5; TRBD1 is a possible D gene (6 bases). The CDR3 totals 14 residues. In germline, CDR1 is LNHDA, CDR2 SQIVND (reference sequence). V was clipped by 6 bases and J by 5 bases, with 16 bases between them. The CDR3 nucleotides read TGTGCCAGTAGCCCACAGGGCGGTGTTGAGACCCAGTACTTC. Translating gives CASSPQGGVETQYF.

The V gene is TRBV7-2, the J gene TRBJ2-1; TRBD2 might be the D (6 bases). Germline V gives CDR1 SGHTA, CDR2 FQGNSA. Trimming took off 4 bases at V and 5 bases at J, with 18 bases between the two ends. This CDR3 has 16 amino acids. As DNA, the CDR3 is TGTGCCAGCAGCTCCTGGTATGGCGGGATACACAATGAGCAGTTCTTC. Protein product: CASSSWYGGIHNEQFF.

V and J are TRBV3-1 and TRBJ2-7; D not certain. Germline CDR1 LGHDT, CDR2 YNNKEL (reference sequence). This CDR3 has 13 amino acids. V was clipped by 1 base and J by 2 bases, with 6 bases between them. CDR3 loop: CASSQVGTYEQYF. The CDR3 bases are TGTGCCAGCAGCCAAGTTGGTACCTACGAGCAGTACTTC.

The rearrangement joins TRBV5-1 to TRBJ2-7; D gene unclear. Between the trimmed V and J ends, which lost 0 bases and 0 bases, there was a span of 10 bases. CDR1 SGHRS and CDR2 YFSETQ come from the germline V gene. This CDR3 has 15 residues. The CDR3 sequence is CASSLATVSSYEQYF. The CDR3 region has the DNA TGCGCCAGCAGCTTGGCCACGGTGAGCTCCTACGAGCAGTACTTC.

The V and J genes are TRBV6-8 and TRBJ1-2; a weak D match, TRBD1 (6 bases). Germline lookup yields CDR1 MNHGY and CDR2 SAAAGT. The CDR3 is 12 residues long. Trimming took off 7 bases at V and 6 bases at J, with 12 bases between the two ends. The CDR3 sequence: CASKGQGHGYTF. The CDR3 coding sequence is TGTGCCAGCAAGGGGCAGGGGCATGGCTACACCTTC.

The genes are TRBV20-1 and TRBJ1-1, with D maybe TRBD1 (5 bases). The CDR3 contains 14 residues. Germline V gives CDR1 DFQATT, CDR2 SNEGSKA (reference sequence). The germline V and J ends were trimmed by 5 bases and 4 bases, with 17 bases remaining between them. The CDR3 DNA is TGCAGTGCTCAATTGACAGTACCACGCACTGAAGCTTTCTTT. Its protein is CSAQLTVPRTEAFF.

This clonotype was seen more than once but under ten times. This chain links TRBV24-1 with TRBJ2-7; 9 bases are a match to TRBD1. Trimming at V came to 0 bases and at J to 2 bases, leaving 19 bases not matched to a gene. Germline CDR1 is KGHDR and CDR2 is SFDVKD. This CDR3 contains 21 residues. The CDR3 sequence is CATSDLGYTTRGTGKTYEQYF. CDR3 in DNA: TGTGCCACCAGTGATTTGGGTTACACCACTCGGGGGACAGGGAAGACCTACGAGCAGTACTTC.

The sample holds a few counts of this clonotype. The chain recombines TRBV7-9 with TRBJ2-3; D possibly corresponds to TRBD2 (6 bases). Trimming stripped 4 bases from V and 6 bases from J, with 26 bases between. The V gene's germline CDR1 is SEHNR and CDR2 FQNEAQ (reference sequence). CDR3 size: 18 residues. The CDR3 loop is CASSSPLGRERGRDTQYF. CDR3 nucleotide sequence: TGTGCCAGCAGCTCTCCCTTAGGGCGGGAACGGGGTAGGGATACGCAGTATTTT.

A few counts support this clonotype. The rearrangement uses TRBV20-1 and TRBJ2-1; no definite D call. Germline V gives CDR1 DFQATT, CDR2 SNEGSKA (reference sequence). V lost 7 bases and J lost 0, with 10 bases in between. CDR3 length: 13 residues. The CDR3 sequence is CSVVWSSYNEQFF. The CDR3 DNA reads TGCAGTGTAGTGTGGAGCTCCTACAATGAGCAGTTCTTC.

This clonotype was seen ten or more times. The rearrangement uses TRBV10-3 and TRBJ2-5; TRBD1 matches at 8 bases. Germline lookup yields CDR1 ENHRY and CDR2 SYGVKD. Germline trimming cut 0 bases from V and 4 bases from J; bases unmatched to any gene: 1. The CDR3 has 14 residues. The CDR3 spells CAISESTGGETQYF. DNA for the CDR3: TGTGCCATCAGTGAGTCAACAGGGGGAGAGACCCAGTACTTC.

V is TRBV7-2 and J is TRBJ2-5, with D unresolved. Looked up from germline, CDR1 is SGHTA and CDR2 is FQGNSA. The V end was cut by 4 bases, the J end by 4 bases, with 10 bases between. The CDR3 consists of 13 residues. CDR3 sequence (DNA): TGTGCCAGCAGCTCCACCCAAGGAGAGACCCAGTACTTC. Protein sequence: CASSSTQGETQYF.

The V call is TRBV28, the J call TRBJ1-6; no clear D. The length of the CDR3 is 14 residues. Trimming took 5 bases from V and 5 from J, leaving 10 bases between them. Germline loops: CDR1 MDHEN, CDR2 SYDVKM. The DNA of the CDR3 is TGTGCCAGCAGTCCACAGCTACATAATTCACCCCTCCACTTT. Translation: CASSPQLHNSPLHF.